The rows below give T cell receptor beta chains drawn from one sample of a study of blood T cell repertoires in COVID-19. The method was immunoSEQ multiplex PCR; TCRdb's version includes in-frame clones alone and lacks a portion of them. The sample contains under 250,000 clones, 83% of which appear only once. The sequencing sample was made of PBMCs or T cells enriched from blood (not recorded which). These receptors originate from a woman aged 40-49 years who had been exposed to COVID-19. Both conserved end residues are part of each CDR3. Fields, in order: clone size, V gene, D gene, J gene, CDR3 protein, CDR3 DNA. A D gene is named only where the DNA matches it firmly. Clone size is not always given. Where it is, it says once, few, many or a class for expanded clones.

NA,TRBV5-1,TRBD2,TRBJ2-5,CASSLERGAGETQYF,TGCGCCAGCAGCTTGGAGCGGGGGGCCGGAGAGACCCAGTACTTC
NA,TRBV3-1/TRBV3-2,NA,TRBJ1-1,CASSQEAPNTEAFF,TGTGCCAGCAGCCAAGAAGCACCTAACACTGAAGCTTTCTTT
NA,TRBV29-1,TRBD2,TRBJ2-2,CSVGGGGPTGELFF,TGCAGCGTCGGCGGGGGGGGTCCCACCGGGGAGCTGTTTTTT
few,TRBV28,TRBD2,TRBJ2-3,CASSTLGSGGAVDTQYF,TGTGCCAGCTCAACACTCGGCAGCGGGGGGGCTGTAGATACGCAGTATTTT
NA,TRBV11-2,TRBD1,TRBJ1-6,CASSLGGTASSPLHF,TGTGCCAGCAGCTTAGGAGGGACAGCGAGCTCACCCCTCCACTTT
NA,TRBV21-1,NA,TRBJ1-5,CASSKRRNQPQHF,TGTGCCAGCAGCAAAAGGAGGAATCAGCCCCAGCATTTT
NA,TRBV6-2/TRBV6-3,NA,TRBJ2-5,CASSSVSQGETQYF,TGTGCCAGCAGTTCTGTCTCCCAGGGGGAGACCCAGTACTTC
NA,TRBV3-1/TRBV3-2,NA,TRBJ2-5,CASSQELSFQETQYF,TGTGCCAGCAGCCAAGAGCTTAGCTTCCAAGAGACCCAGTACTTC
NA,TRBV18,TRBD1,TRBJ1-2,CASSPVNQDRVYGYTF,TGTGCCAGCTCACCCGTAAACCAGGACAGGGTTTATGGCTACACCTTC
NA,TRBV7-9,NA,TRBJ1-3,CASSLATAGNTIYF,TGTGCCAGCAGCTTAGCAACAGCTGGAAACACCATATATTTT
NA,TRBV28,TRBD2,TRBJ2-1,CASRYSGGLRNEQFF,TGTGCCAGCAGATATAGCGGGGGCCTAAGGAATGAGCAGTTCTTC
NA,TRBV19,NA,TRBJ1-3,CASSRGSGNTIYF,TGTGCCAGTAGTAGAGGCTCTGGAAACACCATATATTTT
once,TRBV5-4,TRBD2,TRBJ2-3,CASSLRASGVTDTQYF,TGTGCCAGCAGCTTGAGAGCTAGCGGGGTCACAGATACGCAGTATTTT
NA,TRBV28,TRBD1,TRBJ2-2,CASRPGQAGTGELFF,TGTGCCAGCAGACCGGGACAGGCGGGCACCGGGGAGCTGTTTTTT
NA,TRBV4-1,NA,TRBJ1-5,CASSITGQPQHF,TGCGCCAGCAGCATTACGGGGCAGCCCCAGCATTTT
NA,TRBV14,TRBD1,TRBJ1-2,CASSPLDGTGFYGYTF,TGTGCCAGCAGCCCGTTGGACGGGACAGGCTTCTATGGCTACACCTTC
NA,TRBV6-5,TRBD1,TRBJ1-1,CASLMGQGNTEAFF,TGTGCCAGCCTGATGGGACAGGGAAACACTGAAGCTTTCTTT
NA,TRBV27,NA,TRBJ1-1,CASSLGGTSEAFF,TGTGCCAGCAGTTTAGGAGGGACCTCTGAAGCTTTCTTT
NA,TRBV9,NA,TRBJ2-7,CASSPRDKPSYEQYF,TGTGCCAGCAGCCCCCGGGACAAACCTTCCTACGAGCAGTACTTC
once,TRBV11-2,TRBD2,TRBJ2-2,CASSWPSGGTGELFF,TGTGCCAGCAGCTGGCCTAGCGGGGGTACCGGGGAGCTGTTTTTT
NA,TRBV29-1,TRBD2,TRBJ2-7,CSVVGGVYEQYF,TGCAGCGTTGTGGGGGGGGTCTACGAGCAGTACTTC
NA,TRBV7-2,TRBD2,TRBJ2-5,CASSFRLAGGLETQYF,TGTGCCAGCAGCTTTAGACTAGCGGGGGGGCTGGAGACCCAGTACTTC
NA,TRBV27,TRBD1,TRBJ2-5,CASSSRQGKTQYF,TGTGCCAGCAGTTCCCGACAGGGAAAGACCCAGTACTTC
NA,TRBV6-5,NA,TRBJ2-3,CASSYSGQDTQYF,TGTGCCAGCAGTTACTCGGGGCAAGATACGCAGTATTTT
NA,TRBV7-2,NA,TRBJ1-1,CASSRRAGAGTEAFF,TGTGCCAGCAGCAGACGCGCAGGGGCGGGCACTGAAGCTTTCTTT
NA,TRBV29-1,TRBD1,TRBJ1-1,CSVKRGLATEAFF,TGCAGCGTAAAGAGGGGGCTTGCCACTGAAGCTTTCTTT
NA,TRBV11-1,NA,TRBJ1-1,CASSLVSGDTEAFF,TGTGCCAGCAGCTTAGTTTCGGGGGATACTGAAGCTTTCTTT
once,TRBV2,NA,TRBJ1-3,CASSAQGLSGNTIYF,TGTGCCAGCAGTGCTCAGGGTCTCTCTGGAAACACCATATATTTT
once,TRBV6-4,TRBD2,TRBJ2-1,CASSEGTSELNEQFF,TGTGCCAGCAGTGAAGGGACTAGCGAATTGAATGAGCAGTTCTTC
NA,TRBV6-5,TRBD1,TRBJ2-5,CASSPGQNIETQYF,TGTGCCAGCAGCCCGGGACAGAACATCGAGACCCAGTACTTC
NA,TRBV3-1/TRBV3-2,NA,TRBJ2-2,CASSLNTGELFF,TGTGCCAGCAGCCTTAATACCGGGGAGCTGTTTTTT
once,TRBV6-2/TRBV6-3,NA,TRBJ2-3,CASSPGRSGEIDTQYF,TGTGCCAGCAGCCCTGGCCGGAGCGGAGAAATAGATACGCAGTATTTT
NA,TRBV5-1,NA,TRBJ2-3,CASSNQGASSDTQYF,TGCGCCAGCAGCAACCAAGGGGCTAGTTCAGATACGCAGTATTTT
NA,TRBV19,TRBD1,TRBJ1-5,CASSPQQGNQPQHF,TGTGCCAGTAGTCCTCAACAGGGGAATCAGCCCCAGCATTTT
NA,TRBV12-5,NA,TRBJ2-1,CASGTGVYNEQFF,TGTGCTAGTGGGACAGGCGTTTACAATGAGCAGTTCTTC
once,TRBV5-1,NA,TRBJ1-2,CASSLGEGYGYTF,TGCGCCAGCAGCTTGGGGGAGGGCTATGGCTACACCTTC
NA,TRBV27,NA,TRBJ2-3,CASSFRSSPADTQYF,TGTGCCAGCAGTTTCCGGTCTTCGCCCGCAGATACGCAGTATTTT
NA,TRBV7-9,TRBD2,TRBJ2-7,CASSLLAGSYEQYF,TGTGCCAGCAGCTTACTAGCGGGCTCCTACGAGCAGTACTTC
NA,TRBV6-5,NA,TRBJ1-2,CASRTDSNYGYTF,TGTGCCAGCAGGACCGACAGTAACTATGGCTACACCTTC
NA,TRBV28,NA,TRBJ2-6,CASSSFAGANVLTF,TGTGCCAGCAGTTCGTTTGCTGGGGCCAACGTCCTGACTTTC
once,TRBV7-9,NA,TRBJ2-1,CASSLPGSSYNEQFF,TGTGCCAGCAGTCTTCCGGGTTCCTCCTACAATGAGCAGTTCTTC
NA,TRBV11-2,NA,TRBJ2-1,CASSLAVPTYNEQFF,TGTGCCAGCAGCTTAGCAGTTCCAACCTACAATGAGCAGTTCTTC
NA,TRBV5-4,TRBD1,TRBJ1-2,CASSPGQSYGYTF,TGTGCCAGCAGCCCGGGACAGAGCTATGGCTACACCTTC
NA,TRBV7-9,TRBD1,TRBJ1-6,CASSRQGADNSPLHF,TGTGCCAGCAGTCGTCAGGGGGCGGATAATTCACCCCTCCACTTT
few,TRBV11-2,TRBD1,TRBJ1-1,CASSFTGGAVTEAFF,TGTGCCAGCAGCTTTACAGGGGGCGCGGTCACTGAAGCTTTCTTT
NA,TRBV6-5,NA,TRBJ1-2,CASSIRGYGYTF,TGTGCCAGCAGTATTCGGGGCTATGGCTACACCTTC
NA,TRBV21-1,NA,TRBJ2-3,CASSFQARDRTKDTQYF,TGTGCCAGCAGCTTTCAAGCGAGGGACAGGACTAAGGATACGCAGTATTTT
NA,TRBV9,NA,TRBJ1-2,CASSVEKSGYGYTF,TGTGCCAGCAGCGTAGAAAAATCCGGGTACGGCTACACCTTC
once,TRBV6-5,NA,TRBJ1-6,CASSLGTNSSPLHF,TGTGCCAGCAGTCTAGGGACAAATTCTTCACCCCTCCACTTT
NA,TRBV2,TRBD1,TRBJ1-6,CASSDLGTGNNSPLHF,TGTGCCAGCAGTGACCTGGGGACAGGGAATAATTCACCCCTCCACTTT
NA,TRBV24-1,TRBD1,TRBJ2-7,CATSDSGTGGYEQYF,TGTGCCACCAGTGACTCCGGGACAGGGGGCTACGAGCAGTACTTC
NA,TRBV7-6,NA,TRBJ2-7,CASSLGQSSYEQYF,TGTGCCAGCAGCTTAGGACAGAGCTCCTACGAGCAGTACTTC
NA,TRBV6-2/TRBV6-3,NA,TRBJ2-5,CASSYGGFEETQYF,TGTGCCAGCAGTTACGGCGGATTCGAAGAGACCCAGTACTTC